This T cell receptor beta chain was retrieved from a study of blood T cell repertoires in COVID-19. In the authors' workflow: From reference gene primer amplification, estimates of nucleated cell counts were derived. Libraries were prepared by immunoSEQ multiplex PCR; TCRdb keeps only in-frame clonotypes and omits some of them. The V and J calls and clone size are taken from that table; D and trimming were inferred from the DNA. This sample yields 200,000 to 300,000 clones, of which around nine tenths are seen a single time; 1.5% to 2% belongs to the top ten. The CDR3 is 14 amino acids. Trimming stripped 5 bases from V and 1 base from J, with 8 bases between. Germline V gene sequence: CDR1 SGHTA, CDR2 FQGNSA.

The sequenced sample was peripheral blood. The chain employs TRBV7-2 and TRBJ2-2; no clear D gene. This TCR was sampled from a man between 25 and 39 years old with active or convalescent COVID-19. As DNA, the CDR3 is TGTGCCAGCAGCCCGGTAGTGAACACCGGGGAGCTGTTTTTT. It specifies CASSPVVNTGELFF.